This T cell receptor (beta chain) was retrieved from a study of cytomegalovirus exposure and HLA in healthy donors (dated by TCRdb to between 2016 and 2019). With respect to the entire study: According to a later analysis, the 120 or so validation repertoires were produced on the same platform as the roughly 600 repertoires of the first cohort. The aim of the study was to test whether cataloging public T cell receptors could identify signatures of past pathogen exposure. In addition to the first cohort of 666 subjects, a separate validation cohort of approximately 130 different subjects was used. The study combined high-throughput TCR immunosequencing, statistical association of individual TCRs with disease status, and machine learning to predict cytomegalovirus infection status. The research as a whole found: The classifier was reported to diagnose cytomegalovirus status with high specificity and sensitivity in both the original and validation cohorts. The study gave a list of 150 to 200 TCR beta chains associated with cytomegalovirus. A later analysis had no HLA typing for the validation cohort, so co-occurrence there was scored across all 110 or so repertoires. A few of the identified cytomegalovirus-associated TCR beta chains were confirmed in vitro to be specific for cytomegalovirus antigens. It was suggested by the authors that the approach could potentially be generalized to other disease states and immunological phenotypes. Most TCR sequences were observed very rarely across donors, whereas some public TCRs were present in many individuals. Of the cluster scores, around 95% were above 0 in a later analysis, which found that TCRs clustered in the first cohort also tended to co-occur in the 130 or so validation repertoires.

Remarks on this clone: The clone's antigen remains unknown. No qualities accompany the bases; no much larger clone lies one base away.

The donors belonged to the validation cohort of over a hundred subjects, which was separate from the approximately 680-subject first cohort. The germline V gene specifies MNHEY as CDR1 and SVGAGI as CDR2. Trimming accounts for 8 bases at V and 2 bases at J, while the number of junction bases matched to no gene is 4. The CDR3 runs 14 residues from the cysteine to the phenylalanine. Left in the record is the CDR3 DNA by itself, 42 bases read in frame from the first base. The library relied on the immunoSEQ multiplex PCR assay. Regarding the original processing steps: To diagnose cytomegalovirus status from the catalog of TCR beta chain sequences, a statistical classification framework was built. TCRdb took this table from immuneACCESS and kept in-frame rearrangements with V and J called. Such tables lack part of the clones; where checked against another copy, unresolved V genes explain under half of the gap, and the rest is unexplained. V, J and clone size derive from that table, while D and trimming were established from the DNA sequence. This sample lists about 130,000 clones; nearly 90% were detected once. The ten largest account for around 1.2% of the sample.

The chain uses TRBV6-5 and TRBJ2-7; TRBD2 lines up with 12 middle nucleotides. The receptor's source is a woman between 18 and 30 years old in good health and CMV-seronegative. Sequenced: PBMCs. The CDR3 protein sequence reads: CASGRLAGAYEQYF. The DNA sequence follows: TGTGCCAGCGGCAGACTAGCGGGGGCCTACGAGCAGTACTTC.